These 27 T cell receptor beta chains were sequenced from one sample in a study of cytomegalovirus exposure and HLA in healthy donors. This PCR relied on a set of 60 Vbeta primers and 13 Jbeta primers. Here immunoSEQ multiplex PCR was the method, and the copy in TCRdb shows in-frame clones only, minus some. The table lists about 73,000 clones, 60% to 75% of them singletons. Sequencing was performed on PBMCs. These receptors were collected from a man in his sixties or seventies in good health and CMV-seronegative.

This clone showed up just a few times. This chain connects TRBV5-4 to TRBJ2-3, with TRBD2 identical over 10 bases. From germline, CDR1 is SGHNT and CDR2 YYREEE (reference sequence). The J segment lost 6 bases and the V segment lost 4 bases, leaving 8 bases of the junction unmatched. The length of the CDR3 is 15 residues. The CDR3 bases are TGTGCCAGCAGCCCTTTAGCGGGAGGCGTCGATACGCAGTATTTT. Its protein product is CASSPLAGGVDTQYF.

The chain is built from TRBV15 and TRBJ2-1; perhaps TRBD2 as D (7 bases). The V and J ends lost 1 base and 5 bases respectively, with 18 bases between them. The CDR3 sequence is 17 residues long. CDR1 is LNHNV and CDR2 is YYDKDF in the germline V gene (reference sequence). The CDR3 bases are TGTGCCACCAGCAGAGGAGTGGGGGGGCCCCGGGACAATGAGCAGTTCTTC. Protein: CATSRGVGGPRDNEQFF.

This rearrangement joins TRBV6-6 to TRBJ2-1; possible D gene TRBD2, 5 bases. Germline lookup yields CDR1 MNHNY and CDR2 SVGAGI (reference sequence). The CDR3 has 16 residues. Trimming cost V 6 bases and J 7 bases, with 22 bases left between them. The CDR3 is CASRTPKDSKRNEQFF. The CDR3 region has the DNA TGTGCCAGCAGAACCCCTAAGGACTCGAAGCGGAATGAGCAGTTCTTC.

The chain combines TRBV7-2 with TRBJ2-5; D possibly corresponds to TRBD1 (5 bases). In germline, CDR1 is SGHTA, CDR2 FQGNSA. Between the trimmed V and J ends, which lost 5 bases and 1 base, there was a span of 11 bases. The CDR3 is 14 amino acids. The CDR3 here is CASSVNGAQETQYF. CDR3 nucleotides: TGTGCCAGCAGCGTGAATGGGGCCCAAGAGACCCAGTACTTC.

The sample holds one count of this clone. The chain links TRBV9 to TRBJ2-1; 14 bases are a match to TRBD2. The ends lost 4 bases at V and 8 bases at J; junction bases unmatched: 11. The CDR3 has 17 residues. The germline V gene has CDR1 SGDLS and CDR2 YYNGEE. The DNA of the CDR3 is TGTGCCAGCAGCCCAGGACTAGCGGGAGGTTTAATCCATGAGCAGTTCTTC. Translation: CASSPGLAGGLIHEQFF.

The chain employs TRBV7-4 and TRBJ2-7; D is possibly TRBD1 (5 bases). The germline V gene has CDR1 SGHVT and CDR2 SQSDAQ. Trimming removed 4 bases from V and 6 bases from J, with 28 bases in between. This CDR3 has 18 amino acids. Here the CDR3 DNA reads TGTGCCAGCAGCTCAATTAATAGGTCCCAGGGCGCAACTCGCGAGCAGTACTTC. This sequence encodes CASSSINRSQGATREQYF. The whole variable domain, remainder taken from reference TRBV7-4 and TRBJ2-7, is GAGVSQSPRYKVAKRGRDVALRCDSISGHVTLYWYRQTLGQGSEVLTYSQSDAQRDKSGRPSGRFSAERPERSVSTLKIQRTEQGDSAVYLCASSSINRSQGATREQYFGPGTRLTVT.

V gene TRBV14 combines with J gene TRBJ2-5, with D uncertain. The CDR3 runs 12 residues. V lost 3 bases and J 4 bases, leaving 6 bases between the germline ends. Germline assignment: CDR1 SGHDN and CDR2 FVKESK. CDR3 DNA sequence: TGTGCCAGCAGCCACCTCTCAGAGACCCAGTACTTC. Translating it yields CASSHLSETQYF.

This clone was seen just once. V and J are TRBV28 and TRBJ2-3; TRBD2 matches 12 bases. The length of the CDR3 is 19 residues. V lost 7 bases to trimming and J lost 2 bases; unmatched junction nucleotides: 16. Germline V gene lookup returns CDR1 MDHEN and CDR2 SYDVKM. The CDR3 DNA reads as TGTGCCAGCATCGAACGGGCTAGCGGGGGGGCTCGTCTCACAGATACGCAGTATTTT. Protein sequence: CASIERASGGARLTDTQYF.

The V call is TRBV27, the J call TRBJ1-5, with D maybe TRBD1 (5 bases). V was pared by 1 base and J by 2 bases, with 6 bases between. This CDR3 has 14 residues. Germline values: CDR1 MNHEY, CDR2 SMNVEV (reference sequence). The CDR3: CASSLLTGNQPQHF. CDR3 nucleotide sequence: TGTGCCAGCAGTTTATTGACAGGCAATCAGCCCCAGCATTTT.

The chain couples TRBV18 to TRBJ2-1; TRBD2 agrees at 8 bases. This CDR3 spans 17 amino acids. The trim removed 3 bases at V and 8 bases at J, leaving 15 bases unmatched. Looked up from germline, CDR1 is KGHSH and CDR2 is LQKENI. CDR3 protein: CASSPSASGPGGHEQFF. For the CDR3, the DNA is TGTGCCAGCTCACCTTCGGCTAGCGGGCCGGGGGGACATGAGCAGTTCTTC.

V gene TRBV2 combines with J gene TRBJ1-2, with TRBD1 matching 7 bases. The V and J ends lost 7 bases and 3 bases, in that order; junction bases with no gene match: 17. CDR1 SNHLY and CDR2 FYNNEI come from the germline V gene. This CDR3 comprises 17 residues. CDR3 protein: CASTESRVRGRDYGYTF. The CDR3 DNA reads as TGTGCCAGCACCGAATCCCGGGTAAGGGGGCGAGACTATGGCTACACCTTC.

The chain links TRBV5-1 to TRBJ1-1; the match to TRBD1 covers 7 bases. The V gene's germline CDR1 is SGHRS and CDR2 YFSETQ. CDR3 length: 14 amino acids. V trimming: 4 bases; J trimming: 2 bases; junction bases outside the gene matches: 5. Here the CDR3 reads CASSQRDSNTEAFF. CDR3 sequence (DNA): TGCGCCAGCAGCCAACGGGACAGCAACACTGAAGCTTTCTTT.

This clone showed up just once. The V gene is TRBV27, the J gene TRBJ2-7; 12 nucleotides match TRBD1. V lost 3 bases and J lost 4; bases outside the gene matches: 10. Germline-derived CDR1 and CDR2 are MNHEY and SMNVEV (reference sequence). This CDR3 comprises 17 residues. The CDR3 loop is CASSFGTGGFESYEQYF. The CDR3 nucleotides are TGTGCCAGCAGTTTCGGGACAGGGGGCTTCGAGTCTTACGAGCAGTACTTC.

The rearrangement joins TRBV4-3 to TRBJ1-1; perhaps TRBD1 as D (5 bases). V lost 0 bases, J lost 0 bases, and 14 bases lay in between. The germline gives CDR1 LGHNA, CDR2 YSLEER. CDR3 length equals 17 residues. CDR3 residues: CASSQDHDSYMNTEAFF. DNA of the CDR3: TGCGCCAGCAGCCAAGATCACGACAGTTACATGAACACTGAAGCTTTCTTT.

V gene TRBV5-6 combines with J gene TRBJ2-5; TRBD1 might be the D (6 bases). Trimming left V 2 bases short and J 5 bases short, with 19 bases between. Per the germline V gene, CDR1 is SGHDT and CDR2 is YYEEEE. The CDR3 is made up of 16 amino acids. In nucleotides, the CDR3 is TGTGCCAGCAGCTTCCCGACAGGCCCGGGATGGGAGACCCAGTACTTC. Its translation is CASSFPTGPGWETQYF.

The rearrangement joins TRBV9 to TRBJ2-3, with TRBD2 identical over 14 bases. The CDR3 sequence is 15 residues long. The V gene end was trimmed by 3 bases and the J gene end by 14 bases; junction bases not matched to a gene: 11. CDR1 is SGDLS and CDR2 is YYNGEE in the germline V gene. The CDR3 spells CASSARLAGGLQVYF. The CDR3 nucleotides read TGTGCCAGCAGCGCCCGACTAGCGGGGGGGCTTCAGGTGTATTTT.

The DNA of the CDR3 is TGTGCCAGCAGATCGTACTTTTTGGGCACAGATACGCAGTATTTT. This translates into CASRSYFLGTDTQYF. The chain joins TRBV6-1 to TRBJ2-3, with unresolved D. V was cut by 6 bases and J by 1 base, with 14 bases left in between. The CDR3 is 15 amino acids. The germline V gene has CDR1 MNHNS and CDR2 SASEGT.

This clone turned up a few times. This chain joins TRBV7-8 and TRBJ2-3; possible D gene TRBD1, 7 bases. CDR1 and CDR2 from the germline V gene are SGHVS and FQNEAQ. V was clipped by 1 base and J by 3 bases, with 17 bases between them. This CDR3 region has 17 residues. The CDR3 loop is CASSLVRQGGKTDTQYF. The CDR3 coding sequence is TGTGCCAGCAGCTTAGTTCGACAGGGAGGTAAAACAGATACGCAGTATTTT.

J is TRBJ2-1 and V is TRBV11-2; 15 bases align to TRBD2. The CDR3 is 16 amino acids. Per the germline V gene, CDR1 is SGHAT and CDR2 is FQNNGV. After removal of 5 bases from V and 6 bases from J, the junction contained 5 bases not matched to a gene. CDR3 sequence reads: CASSTGLAGGRNEQFF. In nucleotides, the CDR3 is TGTGCCAGCAGCACGGGACTAGCGGGAGGTCGCAATGAGCAGTTCTTC.

The chain uses TRBV9 and TRBJ2-2, with 8 bases fitting TRBD2. This CDR3 contains 16 residues. Germline lookup yields CDR1 SGDLS and CDR2 YYNGEE. The junction had 6 bases not matched to a gene; V was cut back by 4 bases and J by 1 base. The CDR3 loop is CASSRGLAENTGELFF. The CDR3 DNA is TGTGCCAGCAGCCGAGGACTAGCTGAGAACACCGGGGAGCTGTTTTTT. Drawing the rest from reference TRBV9 and TRBJ2-2, the complete variable domain is DSGVTQTPKHLITATGQRVTLRCSPRSGDLSVYWYQQSLDQGLQFLIQYYNGEERAKGNILERFSAQQFPDLHSELNLSSLELGDSALYFCASSRGLAENTGELFFGEGSRLTVL.

In this sample, this clone turned up a few times. V and J are TRBV2 and TRBJ1-5, with 7 bases aligning to TRBD1. Per the germline V gene, CDR1 is SNHLY and CDR2 is FYNNEI. Trimming took 7 bases from V and 2 from J; bases not matched to a gene: 8. The CDR3 sequence is 15 residues long. CDR3 amino acids: CASTGQALGNQPQHF. CDR3 DNA sequence: TGTGCCAGCACCGGACAGGCCTTGGGCAATCAGCCCCAGCATTTT.

The J gene is TRBJ1-2, the V gene TRBV6-6; D might be TRBD1 (5 bases). V gave up 4 bases and J gave up 0 bases, with 15 bases separating them. Germline values: CDR1 MNHNY, CDR2 SVGAGI (reference sequence). The CDR3 covers 16 residues. CDR3 residues: CASSWIYRRTNYGYTF. The CDR3 DNA sequence: TGTGCCAGCAGTTGGATTTACAGGAGAACTAACTATGGCTACACCTTC.

The chain carries TRBV5-4 and TRBJ2-1, with 10 bases that match TRBD2. Per the germline V gene, CDR1 is SGHNT and CDR2 is YYREEE (reference sequence). V trimming: 6 bases; J trimming: 9 bases; junction bases outside the gene matches: 12. This CDR3 spans 15 amino acids. DNA of the CDR3: TGTGCCAGCACCGTAAGCGGGGGGGCTGGGGTTGAGCAGTTCTTC. Translation gives CASTVSGGAGVEQFF.

This chain connects TRBV28 to TRBJ2-2; 10 bases agree with TRBD1. Germline V gene data show CDR1 as MDHEN and CDR2 as SYDVKM. With 5 bases clipped from V and 7 bases from J, the junction kept 7 bases outside the gene matches. This CDR3 comprises 15 residues. CDR3 DNA sequence: TGTGCCAGCAGTATTCCCGGGACAGGGGTCGGGGAGCTGTTTTTT. It is translated as CASSIPGTGVGELFF.

The genes are TRBV19 and TRBJ1-5; possibly TRBD1 for D (6 bases). This CDR3 region has 14 residues. Between the trimmed V and J ends, which lost 8 bases and 5 bases, there was a span of 16 bases. CDR1 and CDR2 from the germline V gene are LNHDA and SQIVND (reference sequence). The CDR3 region is CASWGRGPDQPQHF. The CDR3, as DNA: TGTGCCAGTTGGGGCAGGGGTCCCGATCAGCCCCAGCATTTT.

The V gene is TRBV7-9, the J gene TRBJ1-1; D unresolved. The V end lost 5 bases, the J end lost 7 bases, and 14 bases lay between the germline ends. This CDR3 has 13 amino acids. Germline V gene data show CDR1 as SEHNR and CDR2 as FQNEAQ (reference sequence). The CDR3 loop is CASSPPAQCEAFF. The DNA of the CDR3 is TGTGCCAGCAGCCCACCGGCACAGTGTGAAGCTTTCTTT.

The rearrangement links TRBV6-6 to TRBJ1-4; D may be TRBD1 (6 bases). CDR3 size: 15 residues. Germline V CDR1 and CDR2: MNHNY, SVGAGI (reference sequence). Trimming left V 10 bases short and J 8 bases short, with 23 bases between. The CDR3 sequence: CAIVGGRGRGEKLFF. CDR3 sequence (DNA): TGTGCCATCGTCGGTGGGAGGGGGAGAGGGGAAAAACTGTTTTTT.